A single sample is the source of the 24 T cell receptor beta chains below, sequenced in a study of T cell changes during pregnancy in multiple sclerosis. The method was immunoSEQ multiplex PCR; TCRdb's version includes in-frame clones alone and lacks a portion of them. The data hold fewer than 50,000 clones, with roughly 94% observed a single time. The sample in question was CD4+ T cells from peripheral blood mononuclear cells, obtained in the third trimester of pregnancy. These receptors were taken from a female donor with multiple sclerosis, enrolled in a pregnancy study.

The V and J genes are TRBV19 and TRBJ1-1; possibly TRBD1 for D (5 bases). The V and J ends lost 8 bases and 1 base respectively, with 14 bases between them. CDR1 LNHDA and CDR2 SQIVND come from the germline V gene (reference sequence). This CDR3 comprises 14 residues. The CDR3 DNA reads TGTGCCAGTTCGCCCTGGGGGGGGAACACTGAAGCTTTCTTT. Encoded protein: CASSPWGGNTEAFF.

J is TRBJ2-3 and V is TRBV7-2; TRBD2 aligns across 12 bases. The CDR3 sequence is 15 residues long. The V gene's germline CDR1 is SGHTA and CDR2 FQGNSA. Germline trimming cut 1 base from V and 7 bases from J; bases unmatched to any gene: 3. DNA for the CDR3: TGTGCCAGCAGCTTAGTCACTAGCGGGGGGAATACGCAGTATTTT. It codes for CASSLVTSGGNTQYF.

The J gene is TRBJ1-4, the V gene TRBV11-3; D is unclear. Germline V gene lookup returns CDR1 SGHNT and CDR2 YENEEA. V was pared by 3 bases and J by 0 bases, with 8 bases between. The CDR3 has 15 amino acids. The chain's CDR3 is CASSFYSSTNEKLFF. In nucleotides, the CDR3 is TGTGCCAGCAGCTTCTACTCTTCAACTAATGAAAAACTGTTTTTT.

CDR3 nucleotides: TGTGCCAGCAGCTTAGTTCTAGGGGCTGGATACAATGAGCAGTTCTTC. Its protein is CASSLVLGAGYNEQFF. This chain uses TRBV11-2 with TRBJ2-1; possibly TRBD1 for D (5 bases). This CDR3 is built from 16 residues. With 1 base removed from V and 4 bases from J, the gap between germline ends came to 14 bases. CDR1 and CDR2 from the germline V gene are SGHAT and FQNNGV.

The V call is TRBV11-2, the J call TRBJ1-2, with a weak D call TRBD1 (5 bases). Trimming shortened V by 7 bases and J by 3 bases, and 18 bases separated the two germline ends. The CDR3 consists of 15 residues. Germline assignment: CDR1 SGHAT and CDR2 FQNNGV. This CDR3 is CASKIGHASDYGYTF. The CDR3 DNA is TGTGCCAGCAAGATAGGACACGCATCTGACTATGGCTACACCTTC.

CDR3 in amino acids: CASSRTGLTEAFF. Written as DNA, the CDR3 is TGTGCCAGCAGTCGTACAGGGCTCACTGAAGCTTTCTTT. The chain joins TRBV6-1 to TRBJ1-1; D perhaps matches TRBD1 (6 bases). This CDR3 has 13 residues. V was clipped by 5 bases and J by 4 bases, with 11 bases between them. CDR1 is MNHNS, CDR2 SASEGT, per germline.

The V and J genes are TRBV7-2 and TRBJ1-2; unclear D gene. Trimming left V 4 bases short and J 4 bases short, with 10 bases between. Germline CDR1 is SGHTA and CDR2 is FQGNSA. The CDR3 is 13 residues long. DNA for the CDR3: TGTGCCAGCAGCTCAGCCGTCTTCTATGGCTACACCTTC. The encoded protein is CASSSAVFYGYTF.

The rearrangement links TRBV11-1 to TRBJ2-3, with D unresolved. V lost 2 bases to trimming and J lost 2 bases, with 14 bases between them. This CDR3 comprises 16 residues. The germline V gene encodes CDR1 SGHAT and CDR2 FQDESV (reference sequence). The CDR3 region is CASSLPSVQNTDTQYF. The CDR3 DNA reads TGTGCCAGCAGCTTACCGAGCGTACAAAACACAGATACGCAGTATTTT.

This rearrangement joins TRBV9 to TRBJ2-5; 8 bases align to TRBD2. V was clipped by 6 bases and J by 4 bases; unmatched bases: 2. Germline V CDR1 and CDR2: SGDLS, YYNGEE. There are 12 residues in the CDR3. CDR3 sequence: CASNGGGETQYF. DNA of the CDR3: TGTGCCAGCAACGGGGGGGGAGAGACCCAGTACTTC.

V usage is TRBV19 and J usage is TRBJ1-1, with TRBD1 matching over 7 bases. The CDR3 runs to 15 residues. J was trimmed by 2 bases and V by 10 bases; bases with no gene match: 13. CDR1 and CDR2 (germline): LNHDA, SQIVND (reference sequence). CDR3 sequence (DNA): TGTGCCACCTCCGCGGGACAGATAGGTAACACTGAAGCTTTCTTT. Translation gives CATSAGQIGNTEAFF.

V usage is TRBV28 and J usage is TRBJ1-6, with a weak D call TRBD1 (6 bases). Germline CDR1 MDHEN, CDR2 SYDVKM. This CDR3 is 15 amino acids long. V gave up 4 bases and J gave up 10 bases, with 17 bases separating them. In DNA form, the CDR3 reads TGTGCCAGCAGTTCCCCCGACAGGAAAAGCTCACCCCTCCACTTT. Its protein is CASSSPDRKSSPLHF.

The chain recombines TRBV28 with TRBJ2-7; TRBD2 agrees at 12 bases. Looked up from germline, CDR1 is MDHEN and CDR2 is SYDVKM. After removal of 1 base from V and 2 bases from J, the junction contained 3 bases not matched to a gene. This CDR3 is built from 16 residues. The CDR3 DNA reads TGTGCCAGCAGTTTATCTCGGACTAGCGGGACCTACGAGCAGTACTTC. Translation gives CASSLSRTSGTYEQYF. The complete variable domain, with remaining parts taken from reference TRBV28 and TRBJ2-7, reads DVKVTQSSRYLVKRTGEKVFLECVQDMDHENMFWYRQDPGLGLRLIYFSYDVKMKEKGDIPEGYSVSREKKERFSLILESASTNQTSMYLCASSLSRTSGTYEQYFGPGTRLTVT.

This clone was recorded only once. This sequence joins TRBV19 and TRBJ1-2, with 8 bases that match TRBD1. Losses at the gene ends were 8 bases for V and 4 bases for J; bases not matched to a gene: 9. The CDR3 totals 14 residues. CDR1 and CDR2 from the germline V gene are LNHDA and SQIVND (reference sequence). The CDR3 spells CASGRDRPLYGYTF. In DNA, the CDR3 is TGTGCCAGTGGCCGGGACAGGCCGCTCTATGGCTACACCTTC.

A single count supports this clone. The chain recombines TRBV4-2 with TRBJ2-2; a weak D match, TRBD1 (5 bases). CDR1 is LGHNA and CDR2 is YNFKEQ in the germline V gene. V dropped 4 bases and J dropped 1 base, with 10 bases sitting between them. There are 15 residues in the CDR3. The DNA of the CDR3 is TGTGCCAGCAGCCCACCTGACAGGAACACCGGGGAGCTGTTTTTT. Its translation: CASSPPDRNTGELFF.

The V gene is TRBV4-1, the J gene TRBJ1-2; maybe TRBD1 (6 bases). Germline V CDR1 and CDR2: MGHRA, YSYEKL. The V end was cut by 3 bases, the J end by 7 bases, with 15 bases between. CDR3 length: 14 amino acids. CDR3 sequence: CASSQGARTSGYTF. The CDR3 region has the DNA TGCGCCAGCAGCCAGGGGGCCAGGACGAGTGGCTACACCTTC.

This clone appeared once. The V call is TRBV4-1, the J call TRBJ1-4; D not certain. The CDR3 runs 17 residues. V lost 1 base and J 11 bases, leaving 23 bases between the germline ends. Germline V CDR1 and CDR2: MGHRA, YSYEKL. CDR3 in amino acids: CASSQATNGDGRGKLFF. Here the CDR3 DNA reads TGCGCCAGCAGCCAAGCAACTAACGGCGACGGCAGAGGGAAACTGTTTTTT.

The chain has TRBV28 and TRBJ1-2; possible D gene TRBD1, 6 bases. V lost 1 base, J lost 7 bases, and 16 bases lay in between. The germline V gene has CDR1 MDHEN and CDR2 SYDVKM. The CDR3 has 15 amino acids. The CDR3 sequence is CASSLSSTGLSGYTF. CDR3 sequence (DNA): TGTGCCAGCAGTTTATCGTCCACAGGGTTGAGTGGCTACACCTTC.

The J gene is TRBJ2-1, the V gene TRBV27, with 13 bases that match TRBD2. Looked up from germline, CDR1 is MNHEY and CDR2 is SMNVEV (reference sequence). The CDR3 has 16 residues. V trimming: 5 bases; J trimming: 5 bases; junction bases outside the gene matches: 6. CDR3 loop: CASSPRLAGGHNEQFF. In nucleotides, the CDR3 is TGTGCCAGCAGTCCGCGACTAGCGGGAGGCCACAATGAGCAGTTCTTC.

The chain is built from TRBV5-1 and TRBJ2-1; 16 nucleotides align to TRBD2. The CDR3 length is 19 residues. With V trimmed by 3 bases and J by 4 bases, 10 bases remained unmatched. CDR1 SGHRS and CDR2 YFSETQ come from the germline V gene. The CDR3 is CASSSPGLAGGPKYNEQFF. The CDR3 DNA is TGCGCCAGCAGCTCTCCGGGACTAGCGGGAGGGCCGAAATACAATGAGCAGTTCTTC.

V usage is TRBV18 and J usage is TRBJ2-2; 9 bases line up with TRBD1. J gave up 3 bases and V 3 bases, and 5 bases lay outside the gene matches. The CDR3 contains 16 residues. The germline CDR1 and CDR2 sequences are KGHSH and LQKENI. The CDR3 spells CASSPGTGTDTGELFF. The CDR3 DNA sequence: TGTGCCAGCTCACCCGGGACAGGGACCGACACCGGGGAGCTGTTTTTT. Full variable domain (missing parts from reference TRBV18 and TRBJ2-2): NAGVMQNPRHLVRRRGQEARLRCSPMKGHSHVYWYRQLPEEGLKFMVYLQKENIIDESGMPKERFSAEFPKEGPSILRIQQVVRGDSAAYFCASSPGTGTDTGELFFGEGSRLTVL.

This clone occurred once. This chain links TRBV4-1 with TRBJ2-6; D is uncertain. The CDR3 runs 12 residues. Trimming stripped 4 bases from V and 4 bases from J, with 2 bases between. Germline CDR1 reads MGHRA; CDR2 reads YSYEKL. Written as DNA, the CDR3 is TGCGCCAGCAGCCTAGGGGCCAACGTCCTGACTTTC. Encoded protein: CASSLGANVLTF.

The rearrangement links TRBV18 to TRBJ1-1, with unresolved D. Trimming took 1 base from V and 2 from J, leaving 14 bases between them. The CDR3 spans 16 residues. Per the germline V gene, CDR1 is KGHSH and CDR2 is LQKENI. The CDR3 DNA reads TGTGCCAGCTCACCACTTTCACCCACTATTAACACTGAAGCTTTCTTT. The encoded protein is CASSPLSPTINTEAFF.

V gene TRBV28 combines with J gene TRBJ1-5; D is undetermined. The V end was cut by 6 bases, the J end by 3 bases, with 12 bases between. The CDR3 spans 14 residues. The V gene's germline CDR1 is MDHEN and CDR2 SYDVKM. CDR3 region: CASRETGINQPQHF. The CDR3 coding sequence is TGTGCCAGCAGAGAAACTGGTATCAATCAGCCCCAGCATTTT. Supplemented by reference TRBV28 and TRBJ1-5, the full variable domain reads DVKVTQSSRYLVKRTGEKVFLECVQDMDHENMFWYRQDPGLGLRLIYFSYDVKMKEKGDIPEGYSVSREKKERFSLILESASTNQTSMYLCASRETGINQPQHFGDGTRLSIL.

This clone was seen just once. The chain has TRBV6-5 and TRBJ2-7; 10 nucleotides match TRBD2. Germline assignment: CDR1 MNHEY and CDR2 SVGAGI. The CDR3 is 14 residues long. The J segment lost 3 bases and the V segment lost 5 bases, leaving 4 bases of the junction unmatched. In DNA form, the CDR3 reads TGTGCCAGCAGTAATAGCGGGGGGCACTACGAGCAGTACTTC. It yields the protein CASSNSGGHYEQYF.